The 26 T cell receptor beta chains given below trace back to one sample, sequenced in a study of cytomegalovirus exposure and HLA in healthy donors. The PCR contained 60 Vbeta and 13 Jbeta primers. Only in-frame clones appear in the TCRdb table, and some are missing; sequencing was by immunoSEQ multiplex PCR. Of some 170,000 clones in the sample, roughly three quarters are singletons; the top ten hold 2.9%. Sequenced material: PBMCs. Receptor source: a male donor in good health and CMV-seronegative.

The J gene is TRBJ2-1, the V gene TRBV28; TRBD2 agrees at 10 bases. This CDR3 region has 18 residues. V dropped 1 base and J dropped 3; count of bases not matched to a gene: 9. Germline V gene sequence: CDR1 MDHEN, CDR2 SYDVKM. The CDR3 DNA is TGTGCCAGCAGTTTATTCCCTAGCGGGAGAGAAAGCTACAATGAGCAGTTCTTC. As protein: CASSLFPSGRESYNEQFF. The complete variable domain, with remaining parts taken from reference TRBV28 and TRBJ2-1, reads DVKVTQSSRYLVKRTGEKVFLECVQDMDHENMFWYRQDPGLGLRLIYFSYDVKMKEKGDIPEGYSVSREKKERFSLILESASTNQTSMYLCASSLFPSGRESYNEQFFGPGTRLTVL.

The chain has TRBV28 and TRBJ1-5; tentatively, D is TRBD1 (5 bases). This CDR3 has 13 amino acids. The V and J ends lost 8 bases and 6 bases respectively, with 14 bases between them. Germline-derived CDR1 and CDR2 are MDHEN and SYDVKM. CDR3 DNA: TGTGCCAGCGCGTCGGGGGGGAGTCAGCCCCAGCATTTT. Residues: CASASGGSQPQHF.

CDR3: CASTGQGIGNQPQHF. The CDR3 nucleotides read TGTGCCAGCACCGGACAGGGTATTGGCAATCAGCCCCAGCATTTT. The chain carries TRBV6-1 and TRBJ1-5, with 8 bases aligning to TRBD1. V was clipped by 7 bases and J by 2 bases; unmatched bases: 7. Germline assignment: CDR1 MNHNS and CDR2 SASEGT. The CDR3 spans 15 residues.

V and J are TRBV13 and TRBJ2-5, with TRBD1 matching over 7 bases. The end of the DNA is better explained by TRBJ2-7, so the J call may be wrong. Germline V gene lookup returns CDR1 PRHDT and CDR2 FYEKMQ (reference sequence). CDR3 length equals 13 residues. The CDR3: CASRGTENYEQYF. For the CDR3, the DNA is TGTGCCAGCCGAGGGACAGAGAACTACGAGCAGTACTTC.

A few counts support this clone. The chain is built from TRBV6-5 and TRBJ2-7; 8 nucleotides line up with TRBD2. The CDR3 is 15 residues long. V shed 5 bases and J 6 bases; nucleotides not matched to a gene: 12. CDR1 MNHEY and CDR2 SVGAGI come from the germline V gene. This CDR3 reads CASSASGTRASEQYF. The DNA for the CDR3 is TGTGCCAGCAGTGCCTCCGGGACTAGGGCCTCCGAGCAGTACTTC.

This clone was detected only a few times. V and J are TRBV27 and TRBJ1-3, with D unclear. The V gene's germline CDR1 is MNHEY and CDR2 SMNVEV (reference sequence). V shed 4 bases and J shed 4 bases, with 11 bases lying between them. The CDR3 spans 14 residues. The chain's CDR3 is CASSSGGGGNTIYF. The CDR3 region has the DNA TGTGCCAGCAGTTCCGGAGGAGGGGGAAACACCATATATTTT.

The sample holds one count of this clone. This rearrangement joins TRBV7-8 to TRBJ1-2; no clear D gene. CDR1 and CDR2 from the germline V gene are SGHVS and FQNEAQ. The CDR3 is made up of 12 amino acids. V was trimmed by 1 base and J by 7 bases, leaving 7 bases between them. CDR3 residues: CASSLEYSGYTF. The CDR3 DNA reads as TGTGCCAGCAGCTTAGAGTACAGTGGCTACACCTTC.

In its sample, this clone was seen a few times. V is TRBV6-5 and J is TRBJ1-2, with D perhaps TRBD1 (6 bases). V shed 2 bases and J shed 4 bases, with 14 bases lying between them. CDR3 size: 15 residues. Germline V gene lookup returns CDR1 MNHEY and CDR2 SVGAGI. In nucleotides, the CDR3 is TGTGCCAGCAGTTACACTACACAGGGTAGCTATGGCTACACCTTC. Translation gives CASSYTTQGSYGYTF.

The chain links TRBV19 to TRBJ1-5; 8 bases agree with TRBD1. The germline gives CDR1 LNHDA, CDR2 SQIVND (reference sequence). V shed 6 bases and J 6 bases; nucleotides not matched to a gene: 10. This CDR3 spans 15 amino acids. DNA for the CDR3: TGTGCCAGTAGCCCCCCTGACAGGGGCACTCAGCCCCAGCATTTT. Protein product: CASSPPDRGTQPQHF.

The rearrangement links TRBV6-6 to TRBJ1-2; a possible D gene is TRBD1 (5 bases). The CDR3 totals 13 residues. Per germline, CDR1 MNHNY and CDR2 SVGAGI (reference sequence). The germline V and J ends were trimmed by 5 bases and 2 bases, with 9 bases remaining between them. CDR3: CASSRDRNYGYTF. CDR3 in DNA: TGTGCCAGCAGTCGAGACAGAAACTATGGCTACACCTTC.

The DNA for the CDR3 is TGTGCCAGCAGCCACCCTAGGGTTGGGGGGTTCACTGAAGCTTTCTTT. It codes for CASSHPRVGGFTEAFF. V gene TRBV7-9 combines with J gene TRBJ1-1; TRBD1 is a possible D gene (5 bases). V was cut by 5 bases and J by 4 bases, with 20 bases left in between. Germline V gene lookup returns CDR1 SEHNR and CDR2 FQNEAQ (reference sequence). The CDR3 extends over 16 amino acids.

V usage is TRBV2 and J usage is TRBJ2-3; 9 bases align to TRBD1. The CDR3 runs 15 residues. V was pared by 2 bases and J by 6 bases, with 6 bases of the junction left unmatched. CDR1 is SNHLY, CDR2 FYNNEI, per germline. CDR3 residues: CASSELDRGVDTQYF. The CDR3 nucleotides are TGTGCCAGCAGTGAATTGGACAGGGGAGTGGATACGCAGTATTTT.

The gene calls are TRBV6-1 and TRBJ2-7, with 11 bases matching TRBD1. Unmatched junction bases numbered 7, after V lost 2 bases and J lost 1 base. Germline loops: CDR1 MNHNS, CDR2 SASEGT. The CDR3 spans 17 residues. Here the CDR3 reads CASSERTGGVWSYEQYF. The CDR3 DNA is TGTGCCAGCAGTGAACGGACAGGGGGCGTATGGTCCTACGAGCAGTACTTC.

There are a few counts of this clone. The chain uses TRBV2 and TRBJ1-5, with D possibly matching TRBD1 (6 bases). The germline gives CDR1 SNHLY, CDR2 FYNNEI. The germline V and J ends were trimmed by 6 bases and 7 bases, with 10 bases remaining between them. The length of the CDR3 is 12 residues. The CDR3 loop is CASRRGGQPQHF. CDR3 in DNA: TGTGCCAGCAGACGGGGGGGCCAGCCCCAGCATTTT.

This chain connects TRBV28 to TRBJ1-1, with D uncertain. There are 15 residues in the CDR3. V dropped 0 bases and J dropped 0 bases, with 8 bases sitting between them. Looked up from germline, CDR1 is MDHEN and CDR2 is SYDVKM. The chain's CDR3 is CASSLWRNMNTEAFF. The CDR3 bases are TGTGCCAGCAGTTTATGGAGGAACATGAACACTGAAGCTTTCTTT.

The chain is built from TRBV5-8 and TRBJ2-3; no definite D call. Germline V gene data show CDR1 as SGHTS and CDR2 as YDEGEE. The CDR3 contains 13 residues. Trimming left V 2 bases short and J 4 bases short, with 8 bases between. CDR3 DNA: TGTGCCAGCAGCTTCTACCGCGCAGATACGCAGTATTTT. Protein: CASSFYRADTQYF. The full variable domain, rest sourced from reference TRBV5-8 and TRBJ2-3, is EAGVTQSPTHLIKTRGQQATLRCSPISGHTSVYWYQQALGLGLQFLLWYDEGEERNRGNFPPRFSGRQFPNYSSELNVNALELEDSALYLCASSFYRADTQYFGPGTRLTVL.

The V gene is TRBV30, the J gene TRBJ1-5; a possible D gene is TRBD1 (5 bases). The CDR3 spans 15 residues. V was trimmed by 2 bases and J by 0 bases, leaving 11 bases between them. Germline V CDR1 and CDR2: GTSNPN, SVGIG (reference sequence). This CDR3 reads CAWSMGDSSNQPQHF. The CDR3 nucleotides read TGTGCCTGGAGTATGGGGGACTCTAGCAATCAGCCCCAGCATTTT.

The gene calls are TRBV19 and TRBJ2-1; 8 bases align to TRBD2. CDR3 length equals 14 residues. V trimming: 7 bases; J trimming: 6 bases; junction bases outside the gene matches: 8. Germline V gene sequence: CDR1 LNHDA, CDR2 SQIVND (reference sequence). The CDR3 loop reads CASTGTREVNEQFF. The DNA of the CDR3 is TGTGCCAGTACAGGGACTAGGGAGGTCAATGAGCAGTTCTTC.

The V and J genes are TRBV27 and TRBJ2-7; 9 bases match TRBD1. The CDR3 runs 16 residues. Looked up from germline, CDR1 is MNHEY and CDR2 is SMNVEV (reference sequence). V shed 5 bases and J 2 bases; nucleotides not matched to a gene: 10. CDR3 amino acids: CASSHSLGTGTYEQYF. The CDR3 coding sequence is TGTGCCAGCAGTCACTCGCTTGGGACAGGGACCTACGAGCAGTACTTC.

This clone was seen ten or more times. Other DNA sequences from this sample encode an identical CDR3 as well. The chain couples TRBV5-4 to TRBJ1-4; the match to TRBD1 covers 9 bases. Per the germline V gene, CDR1 is SGHNT and CDR2 is YYREEE (reference sequence). This CDR3 contains 14 residues. The junction had 7 bases not matched to a gene; V was cut back by 5 bases and J by 8 bases. Here the CDR3 DNA reads TGTGCCAGCAGTTTACAGGGGGCGGCGGAAAAACTGTTTTTT. Translating gives CASSLQGAAEKLFF.

The rearrangement links TRBV28 to TRBJ1-5; possible D gene TRBD1, 5 bases. The germline V gene encodes CDR1 MDHEN and CDR2 SYDVKM. V gave up 7 bases and J gave up 11 bases, with 18 bases separating them. The CDR3 contains 13 residues. CDR3 bases: TGTGCCAGCAAGGGCGGTGCGACGGGGGCCCAGCATTTT. Translation gives CASKGGATGAQHF. Supplemented by reference TRBV28 and TRBJ1-5, the full variable domain reads DVKVTQSSRYLVKRTGEKVFLECVQDMDHENMFWYRQDPGLGLRLIYFSYDVKMKEKGDIPEGYSVSREKKERFSLILESASTNQTSMYLCASKGGATGAQHFGDGTRLSIL.

The rearrangement links TRBV25-1 to TRBJ1-2; 9 bases are shared with TRBD1. In germline, CDR1 is MGHDK, CDR2 SYGVNS. V was clipped by 4 bases and J by 5 bases; unmatched bases: 17. This CDR3 region has 18 residues. The CDR3 here is CASSGGTGHRVSRYGYTF. DNA for the CDR3: TGTGCCAGCAGTGGTGGGACAGGGCATCGCGTGAGCCGGTATGGCTACACCTTC.

The chain is built from TRBV6-5 and TRBJ1-2; unclear D gene. V lost 2 bases, J lost 2 bases, and 9 bases lay in between. This CDR3 has 14 amino acids. Germline assignment: CDR1 MNHEY and CDR2 SVGAGI. CDR3 amino acids: CASSYEKNNYGYTF. The CDR3 DNA reads as TGTGCCAGCAGTTACGAGAAAAACAACTATGGCTACACCTTC.

The V call is TRBV9, the J call TRBJ1-2, with 8 bases lining up with TRBD1. The CDR3 totals 15 residues. The J segment lost 0 bases and the V segment lost 3 bases, leaving 4 bases of the junction unmatched. Germline CDR1 is SGDLS and CDR2 is YYNGEE. This CDR3 is CASSEGQGANYGYTF. Here the CDR3 DNA reads TGTGCCAGCAGCGAAGGACAGGGTGCTAACTATGGCTACACCTTC.

The J gene is TRBJ2-1, the V gene TRBV9; the D gene is possibly TRBD2 (5 bases). V lost 4 bases, J lost 7 bases, and 21 bases lay in between. This CDR3 has 16 amino acids. Germline CDR1 SGDLS, CDR2 YYNGEE. The chain's CDR3 is CASSTETTTTLNEQFF. CDR3 nucleotide sequence: TGTGCCAGCAGCACCGAGACTACAACCACCTTAAATGAGCAGTTCTTC.

This rearrangement joins TRBV6-5 to TRBJ2-3; D unresolved. Germline V gene lookup returns CDR1 MNHEY and CDR2 SVGAGI. Trimming took 2 bases from V and 2 from J, leaving 5 bases between them. CDR3 length equals 13 residues. CDR3 bases: TGTGCCAGCAGTTACCAGAACACAGATACGCAGTATTTT. Translated, it gives CASSYQNTDTQYF.